This T cell receptor beta chain originates from a study of molecular identifiers for immune sequencing clone quantification. The CDR3 runs 15 residues. Germline V gene sequence: CDR1 SGHTA, CDR2 FQGNSA. TCRdb analysed the PCR reads with MiXCR anew, one entry per CDR3 protein. The table includes tens of thousands of distinct CDR3 sequences, nearly 25% detected once. On this clonotype: Given a much more abundant clone one base away, this may be a read error.

The V gene is TRBV7-2, the J gene TRBJ1-1; D remains unclear. The specimen was naive CD8+ T cells from blood, with Jurkat cell RNA spiked in. Noted subset: FACS-sorted CD8+CD4-CCR7+CD45RA+ naive T cells. This clonotype was sampled from a human donor in good health. Some libraries in this study had Jurkat cell RNA spiked in. CDR3: CASCFGPEMNTEAFF. CDR3 nucleotide sequence: TGTGCCAGCTGCTTTGGGCCGGAGATGAACACTGAAGCTTTCTTT.